This T cell receptor beta chain was found in a study of shared clonotypes between healthy human individuals. The table came from immunoSEQ multiplex PCR; TCRdb's copy has only in-frame clones and leaves some out. This sample yields hundreds of thousands of clones, of which around 90% are seen a single time; around 16% belongs to the top ten. The origin of this receptor is a man younger than 35 in good health. The sequenced material came from memory CD8+ T cells sorted from blood. The sample's subset: CD45RO+ cells pooled with CCR7-negative TemRA cells.

The CDR3 nucleotides read TGTGCCAGCCGACTCCAAGGACAGGGGGTTGCCTACGAGCAGTACTTC. As protein: CASRLQGQGVAYEQYF. The rearrangement joins TRBV27 to TRBJ2-7, with 10 bases identical to TRBD1. This CDR3 has 16 residues. V lost 8 bases and J lost 2; bases outside the gene matches: 12. The germline CDR1 and CDR2 sequences are MNHEY and SMNVEV (reference sequence).